A selection of T cell receptor beta chains follows, all from one sample in a study of T-cell reconstitution after alpha-beta-depleted transplantation in children. Via MiXCR, TCRdb re-called the PCR reads, giving one row per CDR3 protein. The data contain some 200,000 distinct CDR3 sequences, around 8.4% of them seen just once; the ten biggest clones take up less than 40%. Sequencing used PBMCs, mostly from graft donor cells, obtained 360 days after TCRalphabeta/CD19-depleted stem cell transplant. The receptors shown here come from a male patient aged 2 to 10 who had a stem cell transplant for acute myeloid leukemia, so the T cells may come from the graft donor. Each CDR3 is given with its conserved first and last residue. The D gene is left open where the match is weak. The size of a clone is reported for some rows only, either as once, few or many, or as a class for expanded clones.

size | length | D | J | V | CDR3 | DNA
. | 14 | . | TRBJ2-2 | TRBV14 | CASSRRPNTGELFF | TGTGCCAGCTCCCGAAGACCGAACACCGGGGAGCTGTTTTTT
few | 17 | TRBD1 | TRBJ1-1 | TRBV12-3/TRBV12-4 | CASSPGQGVGMNTEAFF | TGTGCCAGCAGTCCGGGACAGGGAGTGGGGATGAACACTGAAGCTTTCTTT
. | 15 | . | TRBJ1-2 | TRBV15 | CATSRVAGQVYGYTF | TGTGCCACCAGCAGAGTGGCGGGGCAGGTCTATGGCTACACCTTC
many | 16 | TRBD2 | TRBJ2-5 | TRBV4-1 | CASSQELREGLRTQYF | TGCGCCAGCAGCCAAGAGCTGCGGGAGGGCCTAAGGACCCAGTACTTC
many | 13 | TRBD1 | TRBJ1-4 | TRBV15 | CATADRGGEKLFF | TGTGCCACCGCCGACAGGGGAGGGGAAAAACTGTTTTTT
many | 13 | TRBD2 | TRBJ2-5 | TRBV20-1 | CSAIRTSQETQYF | TGCAGTGCTATCAGGACTAGCCAAGAGACCCAGTACTTC
many | 18 | . | TRBJ2-5 | TRBV12-3/TRBV12-4 | CASSTPPQSRTVQETQYF | TGTGCCAGCAGTACACCCCCGCAGTCCCGGACAGTCCAAGAGACCCAGTACTTC
few | 16 | TRBD1 | TRBJ2-3 | TRBV5-6 | CASSAAPGQAPDTQYF | TGTGCCAGCAGCGCCGCCCCGGGACAGGCGCCAGATACGCAGTATTTT
many | 18 | . | TRBJ2-1 | TRBV4-3 | CASSQDRRVGDSYNEQFF | TGCGCCAGCAGCCAAGATCGGAGGGTGGGGGACTCCTACAATGAGCAGTTCTTC
many | 16 | . | TRBJ1-3 | TRBV4-1 | CASSQNAGADGNTIYF | TGCGCCAGCAGCCAAAATGCAGGGGCGGACGGAAACACCATATATTTT